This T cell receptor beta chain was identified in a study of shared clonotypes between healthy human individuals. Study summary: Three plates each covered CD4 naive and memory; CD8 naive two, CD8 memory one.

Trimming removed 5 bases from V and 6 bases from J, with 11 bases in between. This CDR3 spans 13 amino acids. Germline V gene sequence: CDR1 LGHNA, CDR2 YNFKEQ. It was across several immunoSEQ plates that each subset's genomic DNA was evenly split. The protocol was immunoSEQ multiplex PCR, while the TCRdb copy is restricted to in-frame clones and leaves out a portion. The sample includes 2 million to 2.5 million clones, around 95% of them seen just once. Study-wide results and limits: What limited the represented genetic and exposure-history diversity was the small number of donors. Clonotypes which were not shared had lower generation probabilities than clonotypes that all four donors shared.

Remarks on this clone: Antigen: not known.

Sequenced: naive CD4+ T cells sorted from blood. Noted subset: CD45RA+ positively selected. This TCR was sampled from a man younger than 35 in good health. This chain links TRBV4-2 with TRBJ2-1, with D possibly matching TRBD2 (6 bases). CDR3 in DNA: TGTGCCAGCAGCGCCGGGACTCCCAATGAGCAGTTCTTC. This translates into CASSAGTPNEQFF.